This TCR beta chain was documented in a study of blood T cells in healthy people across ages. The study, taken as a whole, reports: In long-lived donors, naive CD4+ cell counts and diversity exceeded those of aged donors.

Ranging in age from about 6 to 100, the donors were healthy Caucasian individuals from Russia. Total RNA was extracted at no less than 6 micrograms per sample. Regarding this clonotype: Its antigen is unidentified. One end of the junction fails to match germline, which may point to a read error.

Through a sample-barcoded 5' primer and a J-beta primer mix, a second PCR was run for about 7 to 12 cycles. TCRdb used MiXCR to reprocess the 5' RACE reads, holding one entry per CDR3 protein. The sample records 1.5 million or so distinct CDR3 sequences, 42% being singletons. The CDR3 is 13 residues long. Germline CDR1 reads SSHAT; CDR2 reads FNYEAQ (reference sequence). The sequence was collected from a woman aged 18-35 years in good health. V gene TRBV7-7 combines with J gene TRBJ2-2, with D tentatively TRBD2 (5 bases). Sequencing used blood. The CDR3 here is CASSTLEHGELFF. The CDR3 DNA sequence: TGTGCTAGCAGCACACTAGAGCACGGGGAGCTGTTTTTT.